What follows is one T cell receptor beta chain and its context. Its antigen is currently not known. Base qualities are not recorded, but no much larger clone differs from it by a single base. The sample originates from a study of Ad26.COV2.S vaccination and SARS-CoV-2 variants (dated by TCRdb to the early 2020s). Broadly, across the study: Vaccine-arm donors came from COV1001, a multicentre, randomized, double-blind, placebo-controlled phase I-IIa trial of Ad26.COV2.S in healthy adults. Ad26.COV2.S was given intramuscularly at 5x10^10 or 1x10^11 viral particles, as a single shot or as two shots 56 days apart. TCRbeta repertoire sequencing was used to assess the specificity and breadth of SARS-CoV-2-reactive T cell receptors after Ad26.COV2.S vaccination. A total of 32 samples were included in the TCR-sequenced set, comprising roughly 19 Ad26.COV2.S vaccine recipients, 5 placebo recipients and 8 SARS-CoV-2 convalescent individuals. Trial participants were randomized into five groups of five: low-dose or high-dose Ad26.COV2.S given once or twice, or placebo on both occasions. Throughout the experiments and outcome assessment, investigators stayed blinded to trial group allocation. Findings and caveats that apply to the study as a whole: Ad26.COV2.S recipients had higher spike-specific TCR breadth than placebo recipients (P = 0.0014). Comparable non-spike TCR breadth was observed between vaccine and placebo recipients, consistent with only spike being contained in the vaccine. The authors noted that the TCR breadth and depth analyses may have underestimated total T cell responses. Comparing responses between vaccine doses or regimens was not something the study was powered to do. After vaccination, substantial breadth of spike-specific CD8+ and CD4+ T cell responses was reported.

TCRbeta CDR3 regions were sequenced with the immunoSEQ Assay. After extraction, genomic DNA underwent amplification by bias-controlled multiplex PCR, followed by high-throughput sequencing. The authors' pipeline ran thus. To quantify the absolute abundance of every unique TCRbeta CDR3 region, sequences were collapsed and filtered. T cell fraction was estimated by normalizing TCRbeta template counts to usable DNA, with usable DNA measured through amplification of reference genes found in all nucleated cells. Repertoire TCRs were annotated as SARS-CoV-2-specific by exact matching of V gene, CDR3 amino acid sequence and J gene to a known reactive TCR set. The reference SARS-CoV-2 TCR set was obtained from MIRA and was filtered for enrichment in COVID-19-positive ImmuneCODE repertoires, whereby public or cross-reactive TCRs were removed. Using the MIRA antigens, annotated TCRs were further analysed by specific ORF or by position within an ORF. Depth was the summed frequency of annotated unique rearrangements, while breadth was defined as annotated unique rearrangements over total unique productive rearrangements. TCR breadth was compared between groups using two-sided Wilcoxon rank-sum tests. Held by TCRdb, this immuneACCESS table contains in-frame sequences only and omits some clones. Under half of the omission traces to an unresolved V gene where checked; the cause of the rest is unknown. The V and J calls and clone size were taken over from that table, and D and trimming were inferred from the DNA. This sample has 350,000 to 500,000 clones in its table, and about 90% of those were observed once. About 4.5% of the sample belongs to the ten largest clones.

Per the publication, the treatment or condition label means: 15 to 20 received Ad26.COV2.S at low or high dose, single or two shots; about 5 received placebo; per-sample allocation not given. For vaccine and placebo recipients, the sequenced repertoires came from samples collected on day 63 after the first injection. Between 29 July and 7 August 2020, Cohort 1b enrolled 25 adults aged 18-55 years at one site in Boston, USA. As a vaccine, Ad26.COV2.S was a replication-incompetent adenovirus type 26 vector that expressed a prefusion-stabilized SARS-CoV-2 spike protein derived from the original Wuhan strain. From a lookup of the germline V gene, CDR1 and CDR2 are SNHLY and FYNNEI. V loses 2 bases, J loses 12 bases, and the germline ends lie 14 bases apart. The CDR3 sequence holds 13 residues, the cysteine and phenylalanine included. CDR3 DNA is the only sequence kept; it has 39 bases, read in frame from the first base.

The sample in question was peripheral blood, obtained in a trial of Ad26.COV2.S vaccine versus placebo. The receptor chain draws on TRBV2 and TRBJ2-1; a confident D gene designation cannot be given. The receptor was isolated from a person aged 18-60 years who received the Ad26.COV2.S COVID-19 vaccine or a placebo. For the CDR3, the sequence is CASSESLGIGQFF. The DNA sequence is TGTGCCAGCAGTGAATCCCTTGGTATAGGGCAGTTCTTC.